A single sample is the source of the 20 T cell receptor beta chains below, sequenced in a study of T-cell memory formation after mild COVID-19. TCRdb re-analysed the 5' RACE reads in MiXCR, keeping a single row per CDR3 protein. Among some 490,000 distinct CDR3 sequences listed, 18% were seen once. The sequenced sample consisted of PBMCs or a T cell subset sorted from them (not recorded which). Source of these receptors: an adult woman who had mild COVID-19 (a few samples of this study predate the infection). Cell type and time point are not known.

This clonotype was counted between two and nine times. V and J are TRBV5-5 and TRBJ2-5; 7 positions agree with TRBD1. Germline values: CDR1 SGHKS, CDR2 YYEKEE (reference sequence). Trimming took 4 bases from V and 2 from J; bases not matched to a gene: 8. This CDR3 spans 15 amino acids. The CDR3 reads CASSHRGWGQETQYF. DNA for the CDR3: TGTGCCAGCAGCCACAGGGGTTGGGGGCAAGAGACCCAGTACTTC.

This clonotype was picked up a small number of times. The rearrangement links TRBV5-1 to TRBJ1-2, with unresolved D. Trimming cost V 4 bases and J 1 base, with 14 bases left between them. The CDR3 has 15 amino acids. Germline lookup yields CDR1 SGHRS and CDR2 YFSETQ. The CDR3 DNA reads TGCGCCAGCAGCCCCCCCTCCGCGGATAACTATGGCTACACCTTC. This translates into CASSPPSADNYGYTF.

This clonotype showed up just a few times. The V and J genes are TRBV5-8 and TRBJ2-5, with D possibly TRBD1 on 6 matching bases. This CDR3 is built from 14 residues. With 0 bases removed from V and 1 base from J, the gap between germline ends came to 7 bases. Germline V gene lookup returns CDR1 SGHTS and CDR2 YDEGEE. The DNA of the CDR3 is TGTGCCAGCAGCTTGGGACAGGCCCAAGAGACCCAGTACTTC. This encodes CASSLGQAQETQYF.

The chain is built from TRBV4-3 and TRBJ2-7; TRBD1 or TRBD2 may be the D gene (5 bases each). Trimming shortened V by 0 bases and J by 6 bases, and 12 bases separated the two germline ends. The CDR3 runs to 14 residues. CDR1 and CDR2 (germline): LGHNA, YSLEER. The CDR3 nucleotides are TGCGCCAGCAGCCAAGATGCTTCGGGGACCGAGCAGTACTTC. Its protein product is CASSQDASGTEQYF.

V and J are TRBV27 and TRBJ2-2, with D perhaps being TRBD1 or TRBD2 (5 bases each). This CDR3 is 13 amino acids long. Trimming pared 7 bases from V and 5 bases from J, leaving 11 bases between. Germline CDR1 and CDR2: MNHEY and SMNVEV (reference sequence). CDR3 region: CASTWGLTGELFF. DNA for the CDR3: TGTGCCAGCACCTGGGGGTTGACCGGGGAGCTGTTTTTT.

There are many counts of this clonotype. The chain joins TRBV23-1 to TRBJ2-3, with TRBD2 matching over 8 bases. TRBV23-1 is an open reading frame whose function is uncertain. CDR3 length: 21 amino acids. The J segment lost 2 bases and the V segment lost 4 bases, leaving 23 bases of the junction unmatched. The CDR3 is CASSRGNGGREDQSSTDTQYF. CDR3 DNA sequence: TGCGCCAGCAGTCGGGGCAATGGTGGGCGGGAGGACCAGTCGTCCACAGATACGCAGTATTTT.

The CDR3 loop reads CAISDVETAYEQYF. Written as DNA, the CDR3 is TGTGCCATCAGTGACGTCGAGACCGCCTACGAGCAGTACTTC. The chain links TRBV10-3 to TRBJ2-7; D gene ambiguous. CDR1 and CDR2 from the germline V gene are ENHRY and SYGVKD. Trimming took off 3 bases at V and 2 bases at J, with 11 bases between the two ends. CDR3 size: 14 residues.

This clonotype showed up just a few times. DNA of the CDR3: TGTGCCAGCAGCTTTTGGCTGGATACGCAGTATTTT. Translated, it gives CASSFWLDTQYF. The chain recombines TRBV7-2 with TRBJ2-3; D gene unclear. Germline CDR1 is SGHTA and CDR2 is FQGNSA. The V gene lost 3 bases and the J gene lost 6 bases, with 7 bases spanning the gap. The CDR3 runs 12 residues.

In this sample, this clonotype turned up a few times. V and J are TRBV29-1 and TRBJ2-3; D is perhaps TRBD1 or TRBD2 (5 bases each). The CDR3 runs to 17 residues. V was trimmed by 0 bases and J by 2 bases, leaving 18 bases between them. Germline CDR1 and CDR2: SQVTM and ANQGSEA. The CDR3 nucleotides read TGCAGCGTTGAAGATCTACTAGGGGCCCTACACACAGATACGCAGTATTTT. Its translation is CSVEDLLGALHTDTQYF.

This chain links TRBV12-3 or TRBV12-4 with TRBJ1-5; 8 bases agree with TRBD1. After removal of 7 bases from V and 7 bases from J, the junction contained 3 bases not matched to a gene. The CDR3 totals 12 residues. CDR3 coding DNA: TGTGCCAGCAACAGGGGGAACCAGCCCCAGCATTTT. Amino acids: CASNRGNQPQHF.

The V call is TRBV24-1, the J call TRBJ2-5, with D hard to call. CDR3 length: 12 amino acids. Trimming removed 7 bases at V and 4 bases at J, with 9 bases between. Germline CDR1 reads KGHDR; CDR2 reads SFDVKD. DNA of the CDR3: TGTGCCACCAGGATACGCGCAGAGACCCAGTACTTC. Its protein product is CATRIRAETQYF.

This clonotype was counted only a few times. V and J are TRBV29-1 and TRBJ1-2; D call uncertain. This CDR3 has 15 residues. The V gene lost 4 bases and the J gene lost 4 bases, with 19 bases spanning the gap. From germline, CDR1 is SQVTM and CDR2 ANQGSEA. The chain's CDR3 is CSVASAPGLGYGYTF. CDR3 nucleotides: TGCAGCGTTGCCTCCGCCCCGGGCCTTGGCTATGGCTACACCTTC.

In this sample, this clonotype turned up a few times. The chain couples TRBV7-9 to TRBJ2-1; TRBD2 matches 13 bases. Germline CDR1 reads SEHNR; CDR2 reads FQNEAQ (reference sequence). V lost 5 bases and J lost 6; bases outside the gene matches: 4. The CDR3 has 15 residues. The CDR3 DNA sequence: TGTGCCAGCAGCGGGGGACTAGCGGGGTTCAATGAGCAGTTCTTC. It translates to CASSGGLAGFNEQFF.

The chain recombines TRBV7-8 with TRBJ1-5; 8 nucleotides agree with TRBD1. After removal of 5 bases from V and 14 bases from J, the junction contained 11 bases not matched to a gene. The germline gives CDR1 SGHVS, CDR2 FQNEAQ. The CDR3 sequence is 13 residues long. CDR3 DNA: TGTGCCAGCAGCCGCCATCGGACAGGGACGGAGCATTTT. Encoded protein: CASSRHRTGTEHF.

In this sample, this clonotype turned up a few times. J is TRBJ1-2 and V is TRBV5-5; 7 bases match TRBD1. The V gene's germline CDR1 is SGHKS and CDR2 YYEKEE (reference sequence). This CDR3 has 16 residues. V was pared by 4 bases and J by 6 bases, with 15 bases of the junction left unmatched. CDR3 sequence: CASSPTGLLGFDGYTF. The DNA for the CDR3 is TGTGCCAGCAGCCCGACAGGGCTTCTGGGATTTGATGGCTACACCTTC. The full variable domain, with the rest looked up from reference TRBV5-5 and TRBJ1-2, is DAGVTQSPTHLIKTRGQQVTLRCSPISGHKSVSWYQQVLGQGPQFIFQYYEKEERGRGNFPDRFSARQFPNYSSELNVNALLLGDSALYLCASSPTGLLGFDGYTFGSGTRLTVV.

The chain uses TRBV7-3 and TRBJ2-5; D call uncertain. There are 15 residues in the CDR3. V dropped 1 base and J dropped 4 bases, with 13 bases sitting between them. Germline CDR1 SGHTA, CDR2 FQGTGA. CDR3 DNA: TGTGCCAGCAGCTTAAGCGGCGCTGAGAGAGAGACCCAGTACTTC. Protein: CASSLSGAERETQYF.

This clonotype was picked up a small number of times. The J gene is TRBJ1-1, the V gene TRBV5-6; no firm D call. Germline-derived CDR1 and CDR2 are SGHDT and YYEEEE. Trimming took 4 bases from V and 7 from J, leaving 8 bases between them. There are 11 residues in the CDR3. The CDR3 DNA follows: TGTGCCAGCAGCCTGAAGATTGAAGCTTTCTTT. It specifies CASSLKIEAFF.

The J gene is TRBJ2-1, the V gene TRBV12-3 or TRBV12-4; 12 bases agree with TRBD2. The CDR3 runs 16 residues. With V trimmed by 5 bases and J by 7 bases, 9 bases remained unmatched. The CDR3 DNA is TGTGCCAGCAGTATTGGACTAGCGGGATCGTTGAATGAGCAGTTCTTC. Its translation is CASSIGLAGSLNEQFF.

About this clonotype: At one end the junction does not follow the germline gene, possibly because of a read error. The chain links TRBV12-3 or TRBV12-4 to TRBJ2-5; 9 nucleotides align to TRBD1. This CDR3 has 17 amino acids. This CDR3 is CASTLDPGQGLQETQYF. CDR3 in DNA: TGTGCCAGCACTTTAGACCCGGGACAGGGACTTCAAGAGACCCAGTACTTC.

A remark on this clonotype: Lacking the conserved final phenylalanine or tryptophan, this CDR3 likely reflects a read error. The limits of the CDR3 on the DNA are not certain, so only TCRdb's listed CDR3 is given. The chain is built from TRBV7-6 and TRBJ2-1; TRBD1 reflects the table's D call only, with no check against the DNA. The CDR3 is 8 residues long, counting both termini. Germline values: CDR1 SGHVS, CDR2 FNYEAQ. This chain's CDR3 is CAQRVGTV.